The entry below gives a single TCR beta chain sequence along with its context. The entry originates in a study of blood T cell repertoires in COVID-19. CDR1 SQVTM and CDR2 ANQGSEA come from the germline V gene. V lost 4 bases, J lost 2 bases, and 14 bases lay in between. CDR3 length: 14 residues. Clones were sequenced by immunoSEQ multiplex PCR, and TCRdb holds only the in-frame ones, with some missing. The sample contains hundreds of thousands of clones, around 92% of which appear only once. V gene TRBV29-1 combines with J gene TRBJ2-5; possibly TRBD2 for D (5 bases). Material: peripheral blood. The source of this sequence is a woman between 25 and 40 years old with COVID-19, enrolled during active disease. DNA of the CDR3: TGCAGCGTTGTACGGCTTAGCGTACAAGAGACCCAGTACTTC. Amino acid sequence: CSVVRLSVQETQYF.